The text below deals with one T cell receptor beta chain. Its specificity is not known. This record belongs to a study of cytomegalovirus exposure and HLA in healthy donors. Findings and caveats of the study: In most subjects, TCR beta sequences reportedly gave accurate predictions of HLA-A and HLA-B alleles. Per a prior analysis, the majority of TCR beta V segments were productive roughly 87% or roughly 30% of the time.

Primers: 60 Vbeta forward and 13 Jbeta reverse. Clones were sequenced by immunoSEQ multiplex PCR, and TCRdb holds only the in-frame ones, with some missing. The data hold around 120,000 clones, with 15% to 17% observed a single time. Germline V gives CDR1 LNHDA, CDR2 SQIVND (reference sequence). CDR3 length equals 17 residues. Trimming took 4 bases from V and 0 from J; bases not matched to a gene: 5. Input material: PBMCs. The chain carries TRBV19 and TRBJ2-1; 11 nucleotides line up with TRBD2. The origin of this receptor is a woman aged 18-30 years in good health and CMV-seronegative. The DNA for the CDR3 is TGTGCCAGTAGTACTCCTAGCGGGGGGAGCTCCTACAATGAGCAGTTCTTC. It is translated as CASSTPSGGSSYNEQFF.